The 7 T cell receptor beta chains below come from one sample, sequenced in a study of blood T cell repertoires in COVID-19. Profiling relied on immunoSEQ multiplex PCR, and the TCRdb table lists in-frame clones only, not all of them. The table lists approximately 270,000 clones, 80% to 90% of them singletons. The sample taken for sequencing was PBMCs or T cells enriched from blood (not recorded which). These receptors all come from a young woman who had recovered from COVID-19.

The chain uses TRBV10-3 and TRBJ1-1; the D gene is possibly TRBD1 (6 bases). Germline CDR1 is ENHRY and CDR2 is SYGVKD. With 3 bases removed from V and 1 base from J, the gap between germline ends came to 12 bases. The CDR3 is 15 amino acids. DNA of the CDR3: TGTGCCATCAGTGATGTAGGACAGAAGAACACTGAAGCTTTCTTT. Its protein product is CAISDVGQKNTEAFF.

This chain connects TRBV28 to TRBJ2-7; D is possibly TRBD1 (6 bases). In germline, CDR1 is MDHEN, CDR2 SYDVKM. The CDR3 has 15 residues. V lost 5 bases and J 3 bases, leaving 17 bases between the germline ends. CDR3 in amino acids: CASSTVSDSLYEQYF. The CDR3 DNA sequence: TGTGCCAGCAGTACTGTGTCGGACAGTCTCTACGAGCAGTACTTC. Filled out from reference TRBV28 and TRBJ2-7, the complete variable domain reads DVKVTQSSRYLVKRTGEKVFLECVQDMDHENMFWYRQDPGLGLRLIYFSYDVKMKEKGDIPEGYSVSREKKERFSLILESASTNQTSMYLCASSTVSDSLYEQYFGPGTRLTVT.

The chain recombines TRBV29-1 with TRBJ2-1; tentatively, D is TRBD2 (6 bases). CDR3 length: 13 residues. V lost 3 bases and J lost 6, with 12 bases in between. The germline CDR1 and CDR2 sequences are SQVTM and ANQGSEA. This CDR3 is CSVDGGSGNEQFF. DNA for the CDR3: TGCAGCGTTGACGGGGGTTCGGGCAATGAGCAGTTCTTC.

In DNA form, the CDR3 reads TGTGCCAGCAGCCCCCTCCGACTAGCGGGGAGCACAGATACGCAGTATTTT. Translation: CASSPLRLAGSTDTQYF. The genes are TRBV11-2 and TRBJ2-3; 11 nucleotides match TRBD2. Per the germline V gene, CDR1 is SGHAT and CDR2 is FQNNGV. The CDR3 contains 17 residues. J was trimmed by 0 bases and V by 5 bases; bases with no gene match: 7.

This rearrangement joins TRBV6-7 to TRBJ1-3; no definite D call. TRBV6-7 is classed as an ORF, of uncertain function. Trimming shortened V by 0 bases and J by 4 bases, and 7 bases separated the two germline ends. CDR3 size: 14 residues. CDR3: CASSYSSFGNTIYF. The CDR3 DNA reads TGTGCCAGCAGTTACTCCTCGTTCGGAAACACCATATATTTT.

This clone was found once. This chain links TRBV30 with TRBJ2-7, with D possibly TRBD2 on 6 matching bases. Germline CDR1 reads GTSNPN; CDR2 reads SVGIG (reference sequence). Deletions cut 1 base from V and 3 bases from J, with 13 bases between. The CDR3 runs to 14 residues. CDR3 sequence reads: CAWSAPAGYYEQYF. The CDR3 DNA is TGTGCCTGGAGTGCTCCTGCGGGGTACTACGAGCAGTACTTC.

The gene calls are TRBV6-5 and TRBJ2-7; 7 positions agree with TRBD1. J was trimmed by 3 bases and V by 6 bases; bases with no gene match: 5. Germline assignment: CDR1 MNHEY and CDR2 SVGAGI. The CDR3 covers 13 residues. The CDR3 nucleotides read TGTGCCAGCAGCTACAGGGGAAGCTACGAGCAGTACTTC. Amino acid sequence: CASSYRGSYEQYF.